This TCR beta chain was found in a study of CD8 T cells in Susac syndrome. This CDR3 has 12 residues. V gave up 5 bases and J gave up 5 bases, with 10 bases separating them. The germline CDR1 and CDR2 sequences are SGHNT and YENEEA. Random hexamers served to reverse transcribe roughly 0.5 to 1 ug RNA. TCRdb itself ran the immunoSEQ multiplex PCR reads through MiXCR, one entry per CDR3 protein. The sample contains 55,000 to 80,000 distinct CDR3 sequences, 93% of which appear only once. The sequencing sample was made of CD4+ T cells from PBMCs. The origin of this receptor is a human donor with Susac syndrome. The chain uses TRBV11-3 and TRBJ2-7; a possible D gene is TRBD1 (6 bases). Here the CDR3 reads CASSPHRDEQYF. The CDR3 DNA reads TGTGCCAGCAGCCCGCACAGGGACGAGCAGTACTTC.